The 15 T cell receptor beta chains reported below all come from one sample, sequenced in a study of CXCR3-negative and CXCR3-positive naive CD8 T cells. No antigens are known for them. The study's findings and limits: A higher hydrophobicity marked the TRB CDR3s of CXCR3-positive naive cells versus CXCR3-negative naive cells.

Via 5' RACE with UMI labels, TRB cDNA libraries were prepared. Reprocessing the 5' RACE reads, TCRdb reports a single entry for every CDR3 protein and omits DNA. The table lists some 140,000 distinct CDR3 sequences. The sample was naive CXCR3+ CD8+ T cells from blood. The subset denotes: CD45RO-CCR7+CD27+CD95- naive CD8+ T cells expressing CXCR3 (TNR3+). The receptors originated from a human donor in good health. Some clones in this sample may be carry-over from other donors' samples.

The chain carries TRBV27 and TRBJ2-1; the TCRdb call, TRBD2, lacks DNA for checking. The CDR3 length is 16 residues. Germline CDR1 MNHEY, CDR2 SMNVEV (reference sequence). CDR3 residues: CASSSTSECLYNEQLF.

V is TRBV15 and J is TRBJ1-5; absent DNA, TCRdb's TRBD1 call cannot be checked. This CDR3 is built from 14 residues. Germline CDR1 is LNHNV and CDR2 is YYDKDF (reference sequence). This chain's CDR3 is CATSRAGTADPQHF.

The CDR3 reads CASSFLGEVSSTDTQYF. J is TRBJ2-3 and V is TRBV27; the TCRdb call, TRBD2, lacks DNA for checking. Germline-derived CDR1 and CDR2 are MNHEY and SMNVEV (reference sequence). This CDR3 has 17 residues.

The V gene is TRBV4-1, the J gene TRBJ2-7; the D call of TRBD1 rests on TCRdb alone, since no DNA is present to check it. Germline V gives CDR1 MGHRA, CDR2 YSYEKL. The CDR3 covers 16 residues. This chain's CDR3 is CASSQDTQGISYEQYF.

The V call is TRBV6-5, the J call TRBJ1-2; without DNA, the TCRdb call of TRBD1 cannot be checked. Germline V lookup: CDR1 MNHEY, CDR2 SVGAGI. This CDR3 is built from 14 residues. CDR3 amino acids: CASSLGQGADGYTF.

This chain connects TRBV20-1 to TRBJ2-7; TCRdb lists TRBD1, though no DNA is available to test this call. Germline V gene lookup returns CDR1 DFQATT and CDR2 SNEGSKA (reference sequence). There are 14 residues in the CDR3. This chain's CDR3 is CSAGLTGKTYEQYF.

The chain is built from TRBV28 and TRBJ1-1; TCRdb returns TRBD1, unconfirmable since there is no DNA. Germline assignment: CDR1 MDHEN and CDR2 SYDVKM. This CDR3 comprises 15 residues. CDR3 protein: CASSSFPGQGAEAFF. The full variable domain, in which reference TRBV28 and TRBJ1-1 provide the parts outside the CDR3, is DVKVTQSSRYLVKRTGEKVFLECVQDMDHENMFWYRQDPGLGLRLIYFSYDVKMKEKGDIPEGYSVSREKKERFSLILESASTNQTSMYLCASSSFPGQGAEAFFGQGTRLTVV.

V usage is TRBV5-5 and J usage is TRBJ2-7; TCRdb's assignment of TRBD2 cannot be checked, as there is no DNA. This CDR3 has 13 residues. Germline loops: CDR1 SGHKS, CDR2 YYEKEE (reference sequence). The CDR3: CATGGGTLYEQYF.

This chain uses TRBV9 with TRBJ2-7; no DNA is available, so the TRBD1 call from TCRdb remains unchecked. In germline, CDR1 is SGDLS, CDR2 YYNGEE. CDR3 size: 14 residues. This CDR3 is CASSPWDGSGEQYF.

The chain recombines TRBV5-4 with TRBJ2-7; TCRdb designates TRBD1, a call that cannot be tested without DNA. CDR3 size: 12 residues. The germline V gene encodes CDR1 SGHNT and CDR2 YYREEE (reference sequence). The CDR3 reads CASTDQGTQQYF.

The chain couples TRBV15 to TRBJ2-5; TCRdb gives TRBD2 as the D gene, but with no DNA this cannot be confirmed. Germline-derived CDR1 and CDR2 are LNHNV and YYDKDF (reference sequence). The CDR3 is 17 amino acids. CDR3 residues: CATSFLAGNLYQETQYF.

CDR3 protein: CASSPLPPYEQYF. This chain links TRBV5-1 with TRBJ2-7; TCRdb proposes TRBD2, but this gene call is untestable without DNA. Germline CDR1 is SGHRS and CDR2 is YFSETQ. This CDR3 comprises 13 residues. The full variable domain, completed using reference TRBV5-1 and TRBJ2-7, is KAGVTQTPRYLIKTRGQQVTLSCSPISGHRSVSWYQQTPGQGLQFLFEYFSETQRNKGNFPGRFSGRQFSNSRSEMNVSTLELGDSALYLCASSPLPPYEQYFGPGTRLTVT.

The J gene is TRBJ2-7, the V gene TRBV28; TCRdb gives TRBD2 as the D gene, but with no DNA this cannot be confirmed. This CDR3 comprises 17 residues. CDR1 is MDHEN, CDR2 SYDVKM, per germline. The CDR3 loop reads CASSFGSGGLSSYEQYF.

The chain recombines TRBV19 with TRBJ2-6. Germline values: CDR1 LNHDA, CDR2 SQIVND (reference sequence). The CDR3 has 15 residues. The CDR3 protein is CASIDRRSGANVLTF.

CDR3 amino acids: CSVLDRGDIQYF. The rearrangement uses TRBV29-1 and TRBJ2-4; absent DNA, TCRdb's TRBD1 call cannot be checked. CDR1 and CDR2 (germline): SQVTM, ANQGSEA. The CDR3 is 12 amino acids.